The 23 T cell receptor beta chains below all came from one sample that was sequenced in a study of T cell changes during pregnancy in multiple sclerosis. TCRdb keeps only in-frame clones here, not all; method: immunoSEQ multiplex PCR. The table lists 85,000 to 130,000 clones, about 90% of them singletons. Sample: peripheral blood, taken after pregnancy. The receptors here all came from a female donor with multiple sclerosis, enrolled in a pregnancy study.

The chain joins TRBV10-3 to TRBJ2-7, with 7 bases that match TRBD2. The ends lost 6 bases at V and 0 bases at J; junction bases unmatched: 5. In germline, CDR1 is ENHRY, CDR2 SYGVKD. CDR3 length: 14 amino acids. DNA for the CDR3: TGTGCCATCAGGACTTCTAGCGGCTCCTACGAGCAGTACTTC. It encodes CAIRTSSGSYEQYF.

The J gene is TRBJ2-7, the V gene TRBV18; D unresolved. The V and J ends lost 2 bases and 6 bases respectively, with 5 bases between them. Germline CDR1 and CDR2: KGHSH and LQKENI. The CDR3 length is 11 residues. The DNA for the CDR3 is TGTGCCAGCTCACCAGATAGCGAGCAGTACTTC. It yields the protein CASSPDSEQYF.

CDR3 bases: TGTGCCAGCAGTTTATGGGCACCTGATAGCAATCAGCCCCAGCATTTT. Residues: CASSLWAPDSNQPQHF. This chain links TRBV27 with TRBJ1-5; no reliable D call. Germline-derived CDR1 and CDR2 are MNHEY and SMNVEV (reference sequence). This CDR3 contains 16 residues. V lost 1 base to trimming and J lost 0 bases, with 10 bases between them.

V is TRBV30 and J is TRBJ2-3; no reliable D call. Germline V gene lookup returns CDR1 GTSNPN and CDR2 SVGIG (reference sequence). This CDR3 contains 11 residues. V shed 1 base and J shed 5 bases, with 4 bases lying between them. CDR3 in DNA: TGTGCCTGGAGTGGAGGAGATACGCAGTATTTT. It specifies CAWSGGDTQYF.

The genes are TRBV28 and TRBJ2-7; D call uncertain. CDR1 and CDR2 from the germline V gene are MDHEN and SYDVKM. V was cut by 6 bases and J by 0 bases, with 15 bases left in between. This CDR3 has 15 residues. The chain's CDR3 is CASRDLTPTSYEQYF. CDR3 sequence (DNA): TGTGCCAGCAGAGACCTGACACCTACCTCCTACGAGCAGTACTTC.

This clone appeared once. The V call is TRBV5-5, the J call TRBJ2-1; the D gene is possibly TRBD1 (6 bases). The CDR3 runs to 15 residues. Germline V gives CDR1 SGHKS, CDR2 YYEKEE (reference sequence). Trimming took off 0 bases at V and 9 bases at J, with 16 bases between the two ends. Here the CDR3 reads CASSLEGPPRGEQFF. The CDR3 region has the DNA TGTGCCAGCAGCTTGGAAGGGCCACCCAGGGGTGAGCAGTTCTTC.

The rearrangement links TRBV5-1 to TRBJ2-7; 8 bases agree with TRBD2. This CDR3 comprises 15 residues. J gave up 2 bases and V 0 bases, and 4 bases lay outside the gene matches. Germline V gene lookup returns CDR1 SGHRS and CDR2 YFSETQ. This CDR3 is CASSLELAGTYEQYF. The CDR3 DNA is TGCGCCAGCAGCTTGGAGCTAGCGGGCACCTACGAGCAGTACTTC.

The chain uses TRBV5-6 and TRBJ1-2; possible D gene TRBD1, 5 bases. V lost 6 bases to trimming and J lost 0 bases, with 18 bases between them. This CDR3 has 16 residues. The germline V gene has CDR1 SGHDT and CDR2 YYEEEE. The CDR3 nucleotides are TGTGCCAGCACCAACCCCGGGGGGGGAGCTAACTATGGCTACACCTTC. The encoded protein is CASTNPGGGANYGYTF.

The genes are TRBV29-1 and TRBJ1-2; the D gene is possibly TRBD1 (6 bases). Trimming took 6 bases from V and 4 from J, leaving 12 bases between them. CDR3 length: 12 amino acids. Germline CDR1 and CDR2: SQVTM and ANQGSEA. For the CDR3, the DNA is TGCAGCGTCCCGAGGGGGGGCTATGGCTACACCTTC. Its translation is CSVPRGGYGYTF.

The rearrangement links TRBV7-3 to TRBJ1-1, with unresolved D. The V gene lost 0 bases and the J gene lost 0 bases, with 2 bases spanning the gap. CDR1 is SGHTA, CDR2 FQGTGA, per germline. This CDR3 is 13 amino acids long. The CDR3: CASSLTMNTEAFF. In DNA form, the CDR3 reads TGTGCCAGCAGCTTAACCATGAACACTGAAGCTTTCTTT.

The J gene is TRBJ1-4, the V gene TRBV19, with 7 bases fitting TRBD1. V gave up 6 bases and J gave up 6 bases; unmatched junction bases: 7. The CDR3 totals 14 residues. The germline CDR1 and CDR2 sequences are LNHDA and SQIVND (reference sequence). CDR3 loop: CASRVQGLDEKLFF. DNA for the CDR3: TGTGCCAGTAGGGTACAGGGGTTGGATGAAAAACTGTTTTTT.

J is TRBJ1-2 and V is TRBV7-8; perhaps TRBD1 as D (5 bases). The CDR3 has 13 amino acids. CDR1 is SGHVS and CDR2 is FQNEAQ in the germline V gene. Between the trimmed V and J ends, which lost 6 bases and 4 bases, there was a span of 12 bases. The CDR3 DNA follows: TGTGCCAGCAGTAGGAGGGACCTCTATGGCTACACCTTC. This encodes CASSRRDLYGYTF.

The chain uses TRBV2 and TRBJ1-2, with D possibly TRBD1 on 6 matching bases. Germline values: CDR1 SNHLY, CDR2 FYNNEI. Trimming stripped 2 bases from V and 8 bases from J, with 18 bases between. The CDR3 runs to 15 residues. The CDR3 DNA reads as TGTGCCAGCAGTGAACGCGGACGCGGGGGCTGGGGCTACACCTTC. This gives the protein CASSERGRGGWGYTF.

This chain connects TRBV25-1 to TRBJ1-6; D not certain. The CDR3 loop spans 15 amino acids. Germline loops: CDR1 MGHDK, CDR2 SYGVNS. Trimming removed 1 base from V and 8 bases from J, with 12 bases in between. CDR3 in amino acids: CASSEFGSRDSPLHF. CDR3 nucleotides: TGTGCCAGCAGTGAATTCGGCAGCCGGGATTCACCCCTCCACTTT.

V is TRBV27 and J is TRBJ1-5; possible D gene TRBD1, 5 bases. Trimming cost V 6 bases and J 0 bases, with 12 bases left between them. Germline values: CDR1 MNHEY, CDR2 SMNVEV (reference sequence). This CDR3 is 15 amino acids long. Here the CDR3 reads CASRPRTYSNQPQHF. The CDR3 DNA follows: TGTGCCAGCAGGCCTCGGACATATAGCAATCAGCCCCAGCATTTT.

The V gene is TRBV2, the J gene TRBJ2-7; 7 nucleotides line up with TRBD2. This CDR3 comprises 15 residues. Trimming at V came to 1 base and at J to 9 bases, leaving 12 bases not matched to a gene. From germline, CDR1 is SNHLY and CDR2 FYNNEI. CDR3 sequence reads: CASSEGAVLGGGQYF. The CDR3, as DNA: TGTGCCAGCAGTGAAGGAGCGGTCCTCGGCGGGGGGCAGTACTTC.

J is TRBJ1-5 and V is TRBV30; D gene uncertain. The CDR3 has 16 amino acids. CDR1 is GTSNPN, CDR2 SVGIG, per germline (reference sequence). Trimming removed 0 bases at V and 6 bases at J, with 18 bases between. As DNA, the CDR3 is TGTGCCTGGAGTGTACGGGGAGGGTCGGTACCTCAGCCCCAGCATTTT. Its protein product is CAWSVRGGSVPQPQHF.

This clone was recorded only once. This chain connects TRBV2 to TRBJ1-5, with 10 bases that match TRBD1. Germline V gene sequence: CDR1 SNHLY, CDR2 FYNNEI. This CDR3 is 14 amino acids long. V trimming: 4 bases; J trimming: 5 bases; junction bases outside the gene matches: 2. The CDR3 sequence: CASSGGQGYQPQHF. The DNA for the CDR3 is TGTGCCAGCAGTGGGGGACAGGGGTATCAGCCCCAGCATTTT. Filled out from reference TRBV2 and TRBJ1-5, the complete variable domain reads EPEVTQTPSHQVTQMGQEVILRCVPISNHLYFYWYRQILGQKVEFLVSFYNNEISEKSEIFDDQFSVERPDGSNFTLKIRSTKLEDSAMYFCASSGGQGYQPQHFGDGTRLSIL.

This CDR3 reads CASRTGLNTEAFF. The CDR3 nucleotides are TGTGCCAGCCGAACAGGGCTGAACACTGAAGCTTTCTTT. The chain employs TRBV6-5 and TRBJ1-1; tentative D call: TRBD1 (6 bases). This CDR3 has 13 residues. Germline lookup yields CDR1 MNHEY and CDR2 SVGAGI. V was cut by 8 bases and J by 0 bases, with 10 bases left in between.

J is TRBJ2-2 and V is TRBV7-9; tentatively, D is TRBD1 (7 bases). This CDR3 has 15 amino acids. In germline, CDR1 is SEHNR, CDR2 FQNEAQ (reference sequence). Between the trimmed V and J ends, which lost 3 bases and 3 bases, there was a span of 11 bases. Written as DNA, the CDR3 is TGTGCCAGCAGCTTTACAGGGGAGGACACCGGGGAGCTGTTTTTT. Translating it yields CASSFTGEDTGELFF.

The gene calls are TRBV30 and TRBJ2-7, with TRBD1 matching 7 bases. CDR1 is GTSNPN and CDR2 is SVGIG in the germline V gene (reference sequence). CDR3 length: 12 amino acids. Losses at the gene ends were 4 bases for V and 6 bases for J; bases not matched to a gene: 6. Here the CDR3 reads CAWTPWTGEQYF. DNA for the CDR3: TGTGCCTGGACCCCCTGGACAGGCGAGCAGTACTTC.

CDR3 residues: CASKRGGPIAGGPYEQFF. CDR3 coding DNA: TGTGCCAGCAAAAGGGGTGGTCCCATAGCGGGGGGGCCCTATGAGCAGTTCTTC. The genes are TRBV11-2 and TRBJ2-1; 11 nucleotides match TRBD2. CDR3 size: 18 residues. The ends lost 7 bases at V and 8 bases at J; junction bases unmatched: 19. Germline V gene data show CDR1 as SGHAT and CDR2 as FQNNGV. Complete variable domain (other parts from reference TRBV11-2 and TRBJ2-1): EAGVAQSPRYKIIEKRQSVAFWCNPISGHATLYWYQQILGQGPKLLIQFQNNGVVDDSQLPKDRFSAERLKGVDSTLKIQPAKLEDSAVYLCASKRGGPIAGGPYEQFFGPGTRLTVL.

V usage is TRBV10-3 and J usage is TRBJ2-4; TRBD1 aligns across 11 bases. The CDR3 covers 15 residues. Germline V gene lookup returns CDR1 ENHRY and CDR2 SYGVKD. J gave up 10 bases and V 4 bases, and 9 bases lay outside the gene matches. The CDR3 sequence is CAISARTGGAWIQYF. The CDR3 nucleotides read TGTGCCATCAGTGCTAGGACAGGGGGCGCGTGGATTCAGTACTTC.